This T cell receptor beta chain was identified in a study of T cells after yellow fever vaccination. About the study: When fractions had low cell numbers, they were prepared with SMART-Seq v4 Ultra Low Input. Findings and caveats of the study: Primary-vaccination clones mostly resurfaced post-booster (about 95% CD4, roughly 90% CD8).

A single record per CDR3 protein comes from TCRdb applying MiXCR to the 5' RACE reads. Here the sample spans a few hundred thousand distinct CDR3 sequences, roughly 12% being singletons. The V segment lost 3 bases and the J segment 1 base; nucleotides outside the gene matches: 11. CDR3 length equals 18 residues. Germline V gives CDR1 KGHDR, CDR2 SFDVKD. Note on this clonotype: Its target is unknown.

V and J are TRBV24-1 and TRBJ2-3, with TRBD2 matching 8 bases. The receptor was derived from a man between 18 and 35 years old who received the YFV17D yellow fever vaccine. Sequencing was performed on PBMCs, taken on the day of the first yellow fever vaccination. In DNA form, the CDR3 reads TGTGCCACCAGTGATCCGTCCGTCGCGCGGGGGGGCACAGATACGCAGTATTTT. Translation: CATSDPSVARGGTDTQYF.